This T cell receptor beta chain was found in a study of human T cells and chemical hapten exposure. Study context: Small pooled library volume differences mainly caused per-sample TCR yield variation.

Time point meaning: pre-sensitization, week 0. Treatment: therapeutic diphenylcyclopropenone sensitization with weekly scalp DPC. It was unfractionated whole blood from which total RNA was extracted. Unique molecular identifiers were attached to individual cDNA molecules during library preparation. As processed by the authors: A per-sample median of around 88,000 TCRs was observed, with counts ranging from roughly 23,224 to 700,000. TCRdb processed the RACE reads anew with MiXCR; each CDR3 protein has one entry. The V and J calls and clone size are TCRdb's, not the authors'. Among around 100,000 distinct CDR3 sequences listed, 10% to 11% were seen once. V lost 6 bases, J lost 5 bases, and 8 bases stayed unmatched. Per the germline V gene, CDR1 is SGHTA and CDR2 is FQGNSA. This CDR3 region has 15 residues.

This TCR was recovered from a woman aged 55-69 years with alopecia areata. Some clones in this sample may be carry-over from other donors' samples. This material consisted of whole blood, taken in connection with sensitization to the hapten diphenylcyclopropenone (DPC). The chain employs TRBV7-2 and TRBJ2-1, with 9 bases that match TRBD2. CDR3 region: CASRLVGLADNEQFF. CDR3 bases: TGTGCCAGCAGGCTTGTGGGACTAGCTGACAATGAGCAGTTCTTC.